These 5 T cell receptor beta chains were all obtained from the same sample, sequenced in a study of CD8 T cells in ankylosing spondylitis. General study findings and limits: There was a TCR beta motif, made of several highly homologous variants, that appeared characteristic of ankylosing spondylitis blood.

In TCRdb, the 5' RACE reads were re-called with MiXCR into one record per CDR3 protein. The repertoire holds approximately 440,000 distinct CDR3 sequences, with approximately 17% as singletons. For these TCRs, the target antigens are not known. Sequencing used blood, either unsorted or a sorted T cell fraction (not recorded which). The receptors were gathered from a male donor with ankylosing spondylitis.

This clonotype was detected only a few times. J is TRBJ2-7 and V is TRBV13, with 8 bases matching TRBD1. The CDR3 length is 17 residues. J was trimmed by 7 bases and V by 4 bases; bases with no gene match: 18. From germline, CDR1 is PRHDT and CDR2 FYEKMQ (reference sequence). The CDR3: CASSSDRVGLLGVEQYF. The CDR3 DNA sequence: TGTGCCAGCAGCTCGGACAGGGTAGGCCTTTTAGGGGTGGAGCAGTACTTC. Full variable domain (missing parts from reference TRBV13 and TRBJ2-7): AAGVIQSPRHLIKEKRETATLKCYPIPRHDTVYWYQQGPGQDPQFLISFYEKMQSDKGSIPDRFSAQQFSDYHSELNMSSLELGDSALYFCASSSDRVGLLGVEQYFGPGTRLTVT.

This clonotype was seen many times. V usage is TRBV7-2 and J usage is TRBJ1-5; D is unresolved. The CDR3 extends over 15 amino acids. Trimming stripped 4 bases from V and 3 bases from J, with 13 bases between. The germline CDR1 and CDR2 sequences are SGHTA and FQGNSA. CDR3 residues: CASSSRKGINQPQHF. The CDR3 DNA sequence: TGTGCCAGCAGCTCTAGGAAGGGAATCAATCAGCCCCAGCATTTT.

The V call is TRBV5-1, the J call TRBJ2-1, with 10 bases identical to TRBD2. This CDR3 contains 18 residues. CDR1 is SGHRS and CDR2 is YFSETQ in the germline V gene. The V segment lost 0 bases and the J segment 4 bases; nucleotides outside the gene matches: 10. Written as DNA, the CDR3 is TGCGCCAGCAGCTTGGCCCCGGTAGCGGGGGGTCTTTACAATGAGCAGTTCTTC. Translating it yields CASSLAPVAGGLYNEQFF.

The chain links TRBV5-6 to TRBJ2-5; 11 bases match TRBD2. CDR1 is SGHDT, CDR2 YYEEEE, per germline. The CDR3 runs to 18 residues. J was trimmed by 1 base and V by 2 bases; bases with no gene match: 10. The CDR3 DNA reads TGTGCCAGCAGCTTTGGTCCGCTAGCGGGGGGTTTCCAAGAGACCCAGTACTTC. Its protein is CASSFGPLAGGFQETQYF.

This clonotype has at least ten counts. The rearrangement links TRBV20-1 to TRBJ2-3, with TRBD2 matching over 10 bases. The trim removed 3 bases at V and 1 base at J, leaving 10 bases unmatched. Germline V gene data show CDR1 as DFQATT and CDR2 as SNEGSKA (reference sequence). This CDR3 contains 17 residues. CDR3 bases: TGCAGTGCTAGCACCTCAGGCGGACTAGCGGGCACAGATACGCAGTATTTT. Its translation: CSASTSGGLAGTDTQYF.